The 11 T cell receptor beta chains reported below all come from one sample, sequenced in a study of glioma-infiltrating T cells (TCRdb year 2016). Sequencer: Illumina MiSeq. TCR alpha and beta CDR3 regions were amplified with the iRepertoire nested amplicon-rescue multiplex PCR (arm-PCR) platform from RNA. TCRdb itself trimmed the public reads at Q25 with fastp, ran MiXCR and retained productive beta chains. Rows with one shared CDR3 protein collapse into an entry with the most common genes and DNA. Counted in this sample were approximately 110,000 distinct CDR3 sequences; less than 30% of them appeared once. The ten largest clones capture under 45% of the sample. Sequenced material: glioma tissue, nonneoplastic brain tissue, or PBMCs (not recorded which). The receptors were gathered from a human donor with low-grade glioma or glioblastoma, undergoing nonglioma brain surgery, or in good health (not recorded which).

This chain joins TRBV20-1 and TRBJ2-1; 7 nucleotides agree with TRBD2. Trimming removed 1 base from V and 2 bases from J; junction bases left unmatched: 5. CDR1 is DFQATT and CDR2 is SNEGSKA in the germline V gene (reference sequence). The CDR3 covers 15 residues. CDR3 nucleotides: TGCAGTGCTAGAGGGGAGGGGATAGCCTACAATGAGCAGTTCTTC. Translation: CSARGEGIAYNEQFF.

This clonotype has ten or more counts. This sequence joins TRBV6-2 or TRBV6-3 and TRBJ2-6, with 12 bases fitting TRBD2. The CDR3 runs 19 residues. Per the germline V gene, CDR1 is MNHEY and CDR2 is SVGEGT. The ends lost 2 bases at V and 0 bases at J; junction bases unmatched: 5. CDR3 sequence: CASSYHGLAGRSGANVLTF. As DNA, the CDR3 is TGTGCCAGCAGTTACCACGGACTAGCGGGGCGCTCTGGGGCCAACGTCCTGACTTTC.

CDR3 in amino acids: CASAGPGSYEQYF. The CDR3 DNA sequence: TGCGCCAGCGCGGGACCGGGATCCTACGAGCAGTACTTC. This chain joins TRBV5-1 and TRBJ2-7; a possible D gene is TRBD2 (6 bases). With 7 bases removed from V and 1 base from J, the gap between germline ends came to 12 bases. The CDR3 has 13 amino acids. Germline V lookup: CDR1 SGHRS, CDR2 YFSETQ.

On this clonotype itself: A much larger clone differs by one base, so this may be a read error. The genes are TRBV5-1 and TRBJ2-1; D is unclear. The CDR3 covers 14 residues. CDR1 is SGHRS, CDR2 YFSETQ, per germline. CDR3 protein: CTSSLDPPSNEQFF. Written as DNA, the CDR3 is TGCACCAGCAGCTTGGATCCCCCTTCGAATGAGCAGTTCTTC.

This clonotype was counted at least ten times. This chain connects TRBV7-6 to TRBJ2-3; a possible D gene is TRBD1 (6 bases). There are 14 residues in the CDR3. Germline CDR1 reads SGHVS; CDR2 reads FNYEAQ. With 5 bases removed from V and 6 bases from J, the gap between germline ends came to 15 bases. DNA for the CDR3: TGTGCCAGCAGCCCAGGGCCAGGGGTGGATACGCAGTATTTT. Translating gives CASSPGPGVDTQYF.

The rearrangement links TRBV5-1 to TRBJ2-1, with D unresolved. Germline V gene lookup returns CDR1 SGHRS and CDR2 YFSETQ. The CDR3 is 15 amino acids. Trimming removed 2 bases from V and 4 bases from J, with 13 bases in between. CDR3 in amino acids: CASSFTSLQYNEQFF. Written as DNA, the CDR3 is TGCGCCAGCAGCTTCACATCCCTTCAATACAATGAGCAGTTCTTC.

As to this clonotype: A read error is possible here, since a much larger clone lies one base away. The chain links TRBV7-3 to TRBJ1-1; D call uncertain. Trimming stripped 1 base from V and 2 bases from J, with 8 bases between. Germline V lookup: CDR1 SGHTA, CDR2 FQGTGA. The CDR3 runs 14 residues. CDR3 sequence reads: CASSLNAPNTEAFF. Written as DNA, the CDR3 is TGTGCCAGCAGCTTAAACGCGCCCAACACTGAAGCTTTCTTT.

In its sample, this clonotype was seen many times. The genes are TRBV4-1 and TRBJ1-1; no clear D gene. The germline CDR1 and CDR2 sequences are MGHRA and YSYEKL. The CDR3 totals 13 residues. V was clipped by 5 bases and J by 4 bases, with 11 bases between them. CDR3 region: CASSLAHLTEAFF. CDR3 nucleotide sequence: TGCGCCAGCAGCTTGGCCCACCTCACTGAAGCTTTCTTT.

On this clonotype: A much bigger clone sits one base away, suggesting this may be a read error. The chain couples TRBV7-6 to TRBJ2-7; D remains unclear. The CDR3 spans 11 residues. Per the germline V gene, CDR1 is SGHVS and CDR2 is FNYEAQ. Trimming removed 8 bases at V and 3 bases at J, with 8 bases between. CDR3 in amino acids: CASVKGYEQYF. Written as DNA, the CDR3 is TGTGCCAGCGTTAAGGGCTACGAGCAGTACTTC. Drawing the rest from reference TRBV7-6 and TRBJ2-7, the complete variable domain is GAGVSQSPRYKVTKRGQDVALRCDPISGHVSLYWYRQALGQGPEFLTYFNYEAQQDKSGLPNDRFSAERPEGSISTLTIQRTEQRDSAMYRCASVKGYEQYFGPGTRLTVT.

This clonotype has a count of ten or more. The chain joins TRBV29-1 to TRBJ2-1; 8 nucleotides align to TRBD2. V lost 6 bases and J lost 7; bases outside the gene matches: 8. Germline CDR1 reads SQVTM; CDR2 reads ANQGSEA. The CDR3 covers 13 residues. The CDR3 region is CSVVPGLGNEQFF. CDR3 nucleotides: TGCAGCGTCGTCCCGGGACTAGGGAATGAGCAGTTCTTC.

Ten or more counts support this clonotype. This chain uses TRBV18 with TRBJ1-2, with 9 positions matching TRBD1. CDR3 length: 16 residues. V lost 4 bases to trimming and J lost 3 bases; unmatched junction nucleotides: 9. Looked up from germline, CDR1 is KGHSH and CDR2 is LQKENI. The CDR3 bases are TGTGCCAGCTCACTAATACAGGGGGCAACGGACTATGGCTACACCTTC. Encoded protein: CASSLIQGATDYGYTF.